A selection of T cell receptor beta chains follows, all from one sample in a study of T cells after yellow fever vaccination. A single record per CDR3 protein comes from TCRdb applying MiXCR to the 5' RACE reads. The sample has some 320,000 distinct CDR3 sequences, approximately 9% seen once. The input for sequencing was PBMCs, taken on the day of the first yellow fever vaccination. The receptors were sampled from a man aged 18 to 29 who received the YFV17D yellow fever vaccine. The conserved cysteine and the conserved F or W are not part of the CDR3 here. D genes are given only for firm matches.

TRBJ1-1 | TRBV3-1 | - | ASSQEGEGERGAF
TRBJ1-2 | TRBV9 | TRBD1 | ASSATGEVGYT
TRBJ1-2 | TRBV29-1 | TRBD1 | SAILRTGTLGGYT
TRBJ2-5 | TRBV4-3 | - | ASSQGGGHFQETQY
TRBJ1-5 | TRBV2 | - | ASSYLGEGNQPQH
TRBJ1-1 | TRBV5-1 | - | ASSSGRTNTEAF
TRBJ1-1 | TRBV19 | TRBD1 | ASAGTGGTEAF
TRBJ2-3 | TRBV3-1 | - | ASSQQESSTDTQY
TRBJ2-2 | TRBV19 | - | ASYRDAIPTGELF
TRBJ2-7 | TRBV5-1 | TRBD2 | ASSGTGAGTSGEAYEQY
TRBJ1-4 | TRBV7-9 | - | ASSPPGSTNEKLF
TRBJ2-1 | TRBV12-3/TRBV12-4 | TRBD2 | ASSLLAGTEF
TRBJ1-2 | TRBV7-9 | TRBD1 | ASTETGANYGYT
TRBJ2-2 | TRBV2 | - | ASKITGELF
TRBJ2-5 | TRBV20-1 | - | SARTGLRAAQY
TRBJ1-1 | TRBV19 | TRBD1 | ASRALGQGNTEAF
TRBJ1-5 | TRBV6-1 | - | ASSKTGTSNQPQH
TRBJ1-4 | TRBV12-3/TRBV12-4 | - | ASSLGELKLF
TRBJ1-5 | TRBV4-1 | TRBD1 | ASSQARTGILGQPQH
TRBJ2-1 | TRBV12-3/TRBV12-4 | - | ASSPLRAHNEQF
TRBJ2-1 | TRBV24-1 | TRBD1 | ATSVGQESDEQF
TRBJ2-2 | TRBV6-2/TRBV6-3 | - | ASSYHPVTGELF
TRBJ2-3 | TRBV2 | - | ASSESGATRLATQY
TRBJ1-2 | TRBV12-3/TRBV12-4 | - | ASSFLGQTIYGYT
TRBJ2-5 | TRBV29-1 | TRBD2 | SVEETTRLAGSETQY
TRBJ2-3 | TRBV12-3/TRBV12-4 | TRBD2 | ASRDRTSGGSTDTQY
TRBJ1-2 | TRBV10-3 | TRBD1 | AINLDRGNSYT
TRBJ1-1 | TRBV6-1 | - | ASSEFLGARLGAF
TRBJ2-2 | TRBV7-3 | - | ASSLNGGGWTGELF
TRBJ2-5 | TRBV7-2 | - | ASSYQSGPQETQY
TRBJ2-5 | TRBV12-3/TRBV12-4 | - | ASEVSVGGGETQY
TRBJ2-2 | TRBV25-1 | - | ASGSGGGANTGELF
TRBJ1-2 | TRBV3-1 | - | ASCQGPDGGSGYT
TRBJ1-5 | TRBV29-1 | - | SVVGQPNQPQH
TRBJ2-5 | TRBV30 | - | AWRDSQETQY
TRBJ1-1 | TRBV28 | - | ATSWNTEAF
TRBJ2-5 | TRBV25-1 | - | ASLLIEETQY
TRBJ2-5 | TRBV7-9 | TRBD2 | ASSWTSGGLETQY
TRBJ2-2 | TRBV7-6 | - | ASSLAWRGTGELF
TRBJ1-5 | TRBV6-2/TRBV6-3 | - | ASTNGDQPQH
TRBJ1-1 | TRBV20-1 | - | SAKISAGAEAF
TRBJ2-1 | TRBV7-3 | TRBD2 | ASSPGTSIYNEQF
TRBJ1-1 | TRBV5-4 | - | ASSLAQGVTEAF